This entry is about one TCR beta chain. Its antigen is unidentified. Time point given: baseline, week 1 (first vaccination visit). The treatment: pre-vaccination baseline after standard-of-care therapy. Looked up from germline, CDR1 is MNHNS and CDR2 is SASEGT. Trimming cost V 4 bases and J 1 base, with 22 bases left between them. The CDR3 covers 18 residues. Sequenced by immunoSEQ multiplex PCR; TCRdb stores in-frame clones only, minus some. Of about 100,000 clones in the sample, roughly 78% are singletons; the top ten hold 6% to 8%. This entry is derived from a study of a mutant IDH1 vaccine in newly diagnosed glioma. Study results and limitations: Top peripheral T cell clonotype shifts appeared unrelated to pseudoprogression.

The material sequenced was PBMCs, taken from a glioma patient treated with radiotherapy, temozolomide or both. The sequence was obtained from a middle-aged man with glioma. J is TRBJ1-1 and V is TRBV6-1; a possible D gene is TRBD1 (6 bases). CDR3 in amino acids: CASSAPGTSVRWNTEAFF. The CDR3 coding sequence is TGTGCCAGCAGTGCCCCCGGGACATCCGTTCGGTGGAACACTGAAGCTTTCTTT.